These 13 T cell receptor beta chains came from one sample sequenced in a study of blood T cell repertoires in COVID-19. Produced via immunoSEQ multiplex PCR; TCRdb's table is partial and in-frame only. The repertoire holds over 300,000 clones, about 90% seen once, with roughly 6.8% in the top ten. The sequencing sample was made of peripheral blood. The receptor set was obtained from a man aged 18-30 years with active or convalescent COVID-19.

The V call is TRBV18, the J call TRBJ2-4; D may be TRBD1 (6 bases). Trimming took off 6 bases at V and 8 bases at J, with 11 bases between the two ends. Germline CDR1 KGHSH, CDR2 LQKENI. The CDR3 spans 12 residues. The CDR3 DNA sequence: TGTGCCAGCTCCCAACAGGGTGACATTCAGTACTTC. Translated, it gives CASSQQGDIQYF.

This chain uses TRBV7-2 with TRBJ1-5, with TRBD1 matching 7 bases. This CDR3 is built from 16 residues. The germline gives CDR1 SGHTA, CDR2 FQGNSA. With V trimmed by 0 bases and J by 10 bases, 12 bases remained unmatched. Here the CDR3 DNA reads TGTGCCAGCAGCTTAGCGCTAGACAGGGTATTGAAACCCCAGCATTTT. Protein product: CASSLALDRVLKPQHF.

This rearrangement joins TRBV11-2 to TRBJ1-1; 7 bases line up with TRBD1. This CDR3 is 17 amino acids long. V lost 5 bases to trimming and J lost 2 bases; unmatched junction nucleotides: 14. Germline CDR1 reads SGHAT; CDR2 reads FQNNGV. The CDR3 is CASSGQTGIWINTEAFF. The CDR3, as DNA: TGTGCCAGCAGCGGCCAGACAGGGATTTGGATAAACACTGAAGCTTTCTTT.

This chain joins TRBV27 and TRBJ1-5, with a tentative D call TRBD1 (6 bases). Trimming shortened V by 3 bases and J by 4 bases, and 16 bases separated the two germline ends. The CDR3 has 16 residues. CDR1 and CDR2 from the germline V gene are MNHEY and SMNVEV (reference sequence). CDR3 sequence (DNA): TGTGCCAGCAGTTTGAAGGCAGGGGCTTGGAATCAGCCCCAGCATTTT. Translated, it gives CASSLKAGAWNQPQHF.

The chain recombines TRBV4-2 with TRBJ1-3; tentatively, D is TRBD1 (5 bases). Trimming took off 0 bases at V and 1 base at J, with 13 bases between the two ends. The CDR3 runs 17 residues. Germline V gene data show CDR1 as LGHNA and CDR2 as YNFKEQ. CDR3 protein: CASSQDYRLMSGNTIYF. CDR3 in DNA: TGTGCCAGCAGCCAAGATTACAGGTTAATGTCTGGAAACACCATATATTTT.

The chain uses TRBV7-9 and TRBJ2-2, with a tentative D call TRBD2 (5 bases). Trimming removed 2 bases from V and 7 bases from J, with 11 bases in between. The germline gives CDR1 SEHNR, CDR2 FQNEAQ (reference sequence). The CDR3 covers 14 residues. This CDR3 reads CASSLNYGGGELFF. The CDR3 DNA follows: TGTGCCAGCAGCTTAAATTATGGAGGCGGGGAGCTGTTTTTT.

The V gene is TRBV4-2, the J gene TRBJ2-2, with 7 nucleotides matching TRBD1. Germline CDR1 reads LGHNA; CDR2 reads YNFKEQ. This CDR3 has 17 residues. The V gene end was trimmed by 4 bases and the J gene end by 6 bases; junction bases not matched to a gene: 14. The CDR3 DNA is TGTGCCAGCAGCCCTTCATACAGACAGGGTAGTGCCGGGGAGCTGTTTTTT. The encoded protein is CASSPSYRQGSAGELFF.

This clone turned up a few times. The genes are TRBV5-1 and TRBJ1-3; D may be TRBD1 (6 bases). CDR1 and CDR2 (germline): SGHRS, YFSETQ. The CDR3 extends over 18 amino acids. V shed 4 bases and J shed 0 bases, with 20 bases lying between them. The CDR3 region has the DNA TGCGCCAGCAGCCACAAGGACAGTTCGGGGTACTCTGGAAACACCATATATTTT. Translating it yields CASSHKDSSGYSGNTIYF.

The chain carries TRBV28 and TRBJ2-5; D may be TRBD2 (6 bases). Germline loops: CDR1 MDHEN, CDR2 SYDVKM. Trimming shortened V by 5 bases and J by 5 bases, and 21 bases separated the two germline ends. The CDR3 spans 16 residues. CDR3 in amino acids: CASSPLGGIRGETQYF. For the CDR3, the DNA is TGTGCCAGCAGTCCGCTTGGGGGGATCCGGGGGGAGACCCAGTACTTC.

The CDR3 DNA reads TGCGCCAGCAGCCAGCCCTCAGGAGGTCGAATCGCCGCCGGGGGAAACTATGGCTACACCTTC. It translates to CASSQPSGGRIAAGGNYGYTF. The chain has TRBV4-1 and TRBJ1-2, with TRBD1 as a possible D gene (5 bases). V was cut by 3 bases and J by 2 bases, with 31 bases left in between. Germline values: CDR1 MGHRA, CDR2 YSYEKL. The CDR3 sequence is 21 residues long.

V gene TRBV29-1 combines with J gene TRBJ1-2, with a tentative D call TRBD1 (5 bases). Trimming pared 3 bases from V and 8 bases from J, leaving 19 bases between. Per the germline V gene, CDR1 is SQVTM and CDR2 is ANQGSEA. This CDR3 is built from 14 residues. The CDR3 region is CSVDRQNYRGGYTF. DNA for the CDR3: TGCAGCGTTGACCGACAGAACTATAGGGGAGGCTACACCTTC.

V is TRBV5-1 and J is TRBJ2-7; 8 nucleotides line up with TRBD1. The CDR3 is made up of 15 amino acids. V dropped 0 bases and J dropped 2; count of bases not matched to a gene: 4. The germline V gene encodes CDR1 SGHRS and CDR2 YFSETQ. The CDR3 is CASSLGTGTAYEQYF. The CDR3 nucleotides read TGCGCCAGCAGCTTGGGGACAGGGACGGCCTACGAGCAGTACTTC.

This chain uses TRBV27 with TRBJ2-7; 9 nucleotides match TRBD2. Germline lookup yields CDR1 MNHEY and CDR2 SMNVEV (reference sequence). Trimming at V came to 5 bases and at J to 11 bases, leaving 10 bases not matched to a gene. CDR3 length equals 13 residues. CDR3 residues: CASSPGLALGEYF. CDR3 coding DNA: TGTGCCAGCAGTCCGGGACTAGCCCTTGGGGAGTACTTC.